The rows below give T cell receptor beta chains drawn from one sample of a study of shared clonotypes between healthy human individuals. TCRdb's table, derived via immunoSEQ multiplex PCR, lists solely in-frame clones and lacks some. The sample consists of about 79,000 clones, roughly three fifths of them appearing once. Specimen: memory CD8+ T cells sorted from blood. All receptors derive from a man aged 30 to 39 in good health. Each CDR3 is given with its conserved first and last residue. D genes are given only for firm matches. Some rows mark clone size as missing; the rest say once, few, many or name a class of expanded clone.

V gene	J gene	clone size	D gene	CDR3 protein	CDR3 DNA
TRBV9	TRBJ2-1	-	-	CASSVERTATSYNEQFF	TGTGCCAGCAGCGTAGAAAGGACAGCGACTTCCTACAATGAGCAGTTCTTC
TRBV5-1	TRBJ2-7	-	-	CASSYSWGYEQYF	TGCGCCAGCAGCTACTCGTGGGGCTACGAGCAGTACTTC
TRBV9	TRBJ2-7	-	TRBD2	CASSVGLAGGLSYEQYF	TGTGCCAGCAGCGTAGGACTAGCGGGAGGTCTCTCTTACGAGCAGTACTTC
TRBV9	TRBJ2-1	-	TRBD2	CASSVGIRTSGSEQFF	TGTGCCAGCAGCGTAGGTATTCGGACTAGCGGGAGTGAGCAGTTCTTC
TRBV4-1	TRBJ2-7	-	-	CASSQSAGGRAYEQYF	TGCGCCAGCAGCCAATCGGCAGGGGGGCGAGCCTACGAGCAGTACTTC
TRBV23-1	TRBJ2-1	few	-	CASSQSGNEQFF	TGCGCCAGCAGTCAATCAGGCAATGAGCAGTTCTTC
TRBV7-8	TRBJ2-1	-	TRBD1	CASSALDRGVDNEQFF	TGTGCCAGCAGCGCCCTAGACAGGGGCGTTGACAATGAGCAGTTCTTC
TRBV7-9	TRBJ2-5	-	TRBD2	CASSLVGLADQETQYF	TGTGCCAGCAGCTTAGTGGGCCTAGCGGACCAAGAGACCCAGTACTTC
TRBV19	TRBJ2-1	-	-	CASSRPPFDSLYNEQFF	TGTGCCAGTAGTAGACCGCCTTTCGACTCGCTCTACAATGAGCAGTTCTTC
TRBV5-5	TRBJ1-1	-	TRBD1	CASSRQGVGNTEAFF	TGTGCCAGCAGCCGACAGGGGGTGGGGAACACTGAAGCTTTCTTT
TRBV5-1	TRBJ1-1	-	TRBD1	CASSQEGAGITEAFF	TGCGCCAGCAGCCAGGAGGGGGCGGGGATCACTGAAGCTTTCTTT
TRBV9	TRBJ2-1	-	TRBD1	CASSVAQGAIEQFF	TGTGCCAGCAGCGTAGCGCAGGGGGCAATTGAGCAGTTCTTC
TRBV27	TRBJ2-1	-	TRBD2	CASSLGTSGSSEQFF	TGTGCCAGCAGTTTGGGGACTAGCGGGAGCAGTGAGCAGTTCTTC
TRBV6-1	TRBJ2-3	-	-	CASSVGPEMTDTQYF	TGTGCCAGCAGTGTAGGTCCGGAGATGACAGATACGCAGTATTTT
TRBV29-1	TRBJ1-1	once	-	CSVEGTATNTEAFF	TGCAGCGTTGAAGGGACAGCCACGAACACTGAAGCTTTCTTT
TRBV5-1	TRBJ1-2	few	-	CASETVYTF	TGCGCCAGCGAAACAGTTTACACCTTC
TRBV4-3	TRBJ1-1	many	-	CASSRQTGGEAFF	TGCGCCAGCAGCCGACAGACCGGTGGTGAAGCTTTCTTT
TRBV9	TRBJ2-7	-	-	CASSSGLSYEQYF	TGTGCCAGCAGCTCCGGACTCTCCTACGAGCAGTACTTC
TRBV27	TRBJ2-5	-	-	CASSSRGGQETQYF	TGTGCCAGCAGTTCTAGAGGGGGGCAAGAGACCCAGTACTTC
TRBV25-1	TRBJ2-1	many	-	CASSNYNEQFF	TGTGCCAGCAGTAACTACAATGAGCAGTTCTTC